This T cell receptor (beta chain) was profiled in a study of T cells in Graves' hyperthyroidism and ophthalmopathy. On the study more broadly: At the time of initial diagnosis and before any treatment, peripheral blood was collected.

The CDR3 contains 13 residues. V shed 6 bases and J shed 8 bases, with 16 bases lying between them. Germline assignment: CDR1 MNHNS and CDR2 SASEGT. Notes on the study in general: Ophthalmopathy was identified by the model a median around 6.9 months ahead of onset.

Worth noting for this clonotype: Its antigen is currently unknown.

Patients affected by ophthalmopathy presented a Clinical Activity Score of at least 3, a NOSPECS grade of at least 4, and disease duration below 3 months. Diagnosis relied on clinical symptoms, serum thyroxine and TRAb, thyroid ultrasound and orbital computed tomography. The TCR beta CDR3 regions underwent amplification using RNA transcripts as the source. The HTBI primer set was used in a first-round RT-PCR of the TCR CDR3. A single record per CDR3 protein comes from TCRdb applying MiXCR to the multiplex PCR reads. The sample contains hundreds of thousands of distinct CDR3 sequences, just under 20% of which appear only once.

This clonotype was obtained from a man aged 40-50 years with Graves' ophthalmopathy. The chain joins TRBV6-1 to TRBJ1-2; no firm D call. Sequencing was carried out using blood. CDR3 bases: TGTGCCAGCAGCCCCTTTTCCCGGGAGGGCTACACCTTC. Residues: CASSPFSREGYTF.